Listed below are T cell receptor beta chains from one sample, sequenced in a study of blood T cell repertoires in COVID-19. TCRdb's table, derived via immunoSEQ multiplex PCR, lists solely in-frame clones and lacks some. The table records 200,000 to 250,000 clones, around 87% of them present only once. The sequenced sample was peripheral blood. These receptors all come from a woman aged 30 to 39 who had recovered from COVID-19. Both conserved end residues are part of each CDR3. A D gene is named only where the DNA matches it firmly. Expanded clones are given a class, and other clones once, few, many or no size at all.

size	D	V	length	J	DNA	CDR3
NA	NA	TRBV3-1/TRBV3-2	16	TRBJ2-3	TGTGCCAGCAGCCAAGAAAATGGACAGGCGGGGGATACGCAGTATTTT	CASSQENGQAGDTQYF
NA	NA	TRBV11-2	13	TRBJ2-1	TGTGCCAGCGGGCGGGTCCGCTTGAATGAGCAGTTCTTC	CASGRVRLNEQFF
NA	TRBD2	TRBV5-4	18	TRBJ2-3	TGTGCCAGCAGCTGGGGTAGGACTAGCGGGGGTGGCACAGATACGCAGTATTTT	CASSWGRTSGGGTDTQYF
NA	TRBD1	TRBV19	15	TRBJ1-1	TGTGCCAGTAGTATCTTACCCGGGACAGCTAGTATACCTTTCTTT	CASSILPGTASIPFF
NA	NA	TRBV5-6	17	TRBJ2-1	TGTGCCAGCAGCTCGGCCATTCGGAACAGGTCTCTCAATGAGCAGTTCTTC	CASSSAIRNRSLNEQFF
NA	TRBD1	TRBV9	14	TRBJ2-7	TGTGCCAGCAGCCACCGGGACAGGGGGTACGAGCAGTACTTC	CASSHRDRGYEQYF
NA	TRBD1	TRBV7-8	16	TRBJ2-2	TGTGCCAGCAGCGAAACAGGGGGCGCGTCTCCCGGGGAGCTGTTTTTT	CASSETGGASPGELFF
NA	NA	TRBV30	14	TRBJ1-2	TGTGCCTGGAGTAGACTAGAATTAAACTATGGCTACACCTTC	CAWSRLELNYGYTF
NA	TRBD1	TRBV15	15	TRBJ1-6	TGTGCCACCAGCAGAGGAACAGGGGGCTTTGCACCCCTCCACTTT	CATSRGTGGFAPLHF
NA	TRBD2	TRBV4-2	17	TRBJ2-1	TGTGCCAGCAGCCAAGAGTCCGGACTAGCGGTGGTGGGAGAGCAGTTCTTC	CASSQESGLAVVGEQFF
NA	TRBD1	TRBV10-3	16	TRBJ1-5	TGTGCCATCAGCAAGGGGACCGGGACAGGCAATCAGCCCCAGCATTTT	CAISKGTGTGNQPQHF
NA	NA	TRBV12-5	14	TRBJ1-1	TGTGCTAGTGGTCTAGCAGGGGCTTTCACTGAAGCTTTCTTT	CASGLAGAFTEAFF
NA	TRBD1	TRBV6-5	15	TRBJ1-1	TGTGCCAGCAGTTACACAGGGGGCATGAACACTGAAGCTTTCTTT	CASSYTGGMNTEAFF
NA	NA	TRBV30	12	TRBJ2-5	TGTGCCTGGACCAGGGCCGAAGAGACCCAGTACTTC	CAWTRAEETQYF
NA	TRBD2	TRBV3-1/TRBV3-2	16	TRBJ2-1	TGTGCCAGCAGCCAAGTAGGAAGCGGGGGGCGTAATGAGCAGTTCTTC	CASSQVGSGGRNEQFF
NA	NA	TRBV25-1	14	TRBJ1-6	TGTGCCAGCAGTGAACAGGGTGCTAATTCACCCCTCCACTTT	CASSEQGANSPLHF
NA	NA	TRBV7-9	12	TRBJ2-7	TGTGCCAGCAGCTTAGCTCGGGGTCATCCGTACTTC	CASSLARGHPYF
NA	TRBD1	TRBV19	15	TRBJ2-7	TGTGCCAGTAGTTTAAGACAGGGAAGGTCTTACGAGCAGTACTTC	CASSLRQGRSYEQYF
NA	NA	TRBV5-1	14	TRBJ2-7	TGCGCCAGCAGCTTGGGAAGGACAGATGGAGAGCAGTACTTC	CASSLGRTDGEQYF
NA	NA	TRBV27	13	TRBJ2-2	TGTGCCAGCAGTCTCACCGGACTGAGGGAGCTGTTTTTT	CASSLTGLRELFF
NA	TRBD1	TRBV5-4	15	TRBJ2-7	TGTGCCAGCAGCGGTGGGACAGCCGACTCCTACGAGCAGTACTTC	CASSGGTADSYEQYF
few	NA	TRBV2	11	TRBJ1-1	TGTGCCAGCATTGTCAGCACTGAAGCTTTCTTT	CASIVSTEAFF
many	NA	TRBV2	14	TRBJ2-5	TGTGCCAGCAGTTCGGAACAGGGACAAGAGACCCAGTACTTC	CASSSEQGQETQYF
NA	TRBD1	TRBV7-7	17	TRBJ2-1	TGTGCCAGCAGCTCAGGACGACAGGGGGCGAGGAACAATGAGCAGTTCTTC	CASSSGRQGARNNEQFF
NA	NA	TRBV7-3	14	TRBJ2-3	TGTGCCAGCAGCTTAACTCTTGGCACAGATACGCAGTATTTT	CASSLTLGTDTQYF
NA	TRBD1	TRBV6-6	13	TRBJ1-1	TGTGCCAGCACCCCCCAGGGGGCCGCGGGGGCTTTCTTT	CASTPQGAAGAFF
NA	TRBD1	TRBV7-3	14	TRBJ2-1	TGTGCCAGCAGCTCGTTCGACAGGGGCGATGAGCAGTTCTTC	CASSSFDRGDEQFF
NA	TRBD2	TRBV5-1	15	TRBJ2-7	TGCGCCAGCAGCCTTACTAGCGGGGCATACTACGAGCAGTACTTC	CASSLTSGAYYEQYF
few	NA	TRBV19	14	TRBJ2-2	TGTGCCAGTAGTATAGACGGGAACACCGGGGAGCTGTTTTTT	CASSIDGNTGELFF
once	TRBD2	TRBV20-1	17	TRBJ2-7	TGCAGTGCTAGTTGGTTAGCGGGGGGCGAAGGGCGCTACGAGCAGTACTTC	CSASWLAGGEGRYEQYF
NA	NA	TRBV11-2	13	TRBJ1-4	TGTGCCAGCAAGGACACTGATAATGAAAAACTGTTTTTT	CASKDTDNEKLFF
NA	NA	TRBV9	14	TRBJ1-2	TGTGCCAGCAGCGTAGGAGTGATCGACTATGGCTACACCTTC	CASSVGVIDYGYTF
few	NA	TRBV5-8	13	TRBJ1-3	TGTGCCAGCACCCCATGGGCCGGGGACACCATATATTTT	CASTPWAGDTIYF
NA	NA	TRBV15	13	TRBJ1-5	TGTGCCACCAGTCAGGGAAGGGGTCAGCCCCAGCATTTT	CATSQGRGQPQHF
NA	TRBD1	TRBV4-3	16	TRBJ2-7	TGCGCCAGCAGCCAAGATTTCACAGGGGCAGCCCACGAGCAGTACTTC	CASSQDFTGAAHEQYF
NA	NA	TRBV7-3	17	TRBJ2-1	TGTGCCAGCAGCCCTCAGGGGGGACGGCTAAACTACAATGAGCAGTTCTTC	CASSPQGGRLNYNEQFF
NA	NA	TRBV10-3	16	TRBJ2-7	TGTGCCATCAGTGAGTCTGGGCGGGGAGCCCACTACGAGCAGTACTTC	CAISESGRGAHYEQYF
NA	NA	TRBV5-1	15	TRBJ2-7	TGCGCCAGCAGCAAAGGACAAGCCCCAACGTACGAGCAGTACTTC	CASSKGQAPTYEQYF
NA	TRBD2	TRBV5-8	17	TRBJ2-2	TGTGCCAGCAGCTTGGCGTTACTAGCGGGGGTCACCGGGGAGCTGTTTTTT	CASSLALLAGVTGELFF
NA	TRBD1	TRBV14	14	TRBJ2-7	TGTGCCAGCAGCCAAGGACAGGGGGCCTACGAGCAGTACTTC	CASSQGQGAYEQYF
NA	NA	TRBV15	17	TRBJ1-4	TGTGCCACCAGCAGAGGGCCCTCAAAGGAGTTTAATGAAAAACTGTTTTTT	CATSRGPSKEFNEKLFF
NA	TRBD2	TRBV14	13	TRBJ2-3	TGTGCCAGCAGACTAGCGCCGGGGGATACGCAGTATTTT	CASRLAPGDTQYF
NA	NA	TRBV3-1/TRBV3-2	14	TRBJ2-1	TGTGCCAGCACCACGTCGGGGGGCTGGGATGAGCAGTTCTTC	CASTTSGGWDEQFF
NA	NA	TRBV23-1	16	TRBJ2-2	TGCGCCAGCAATCTACCATGGGGGGTCAACACCGGGGAGCTGTTTTTT	CASNLPWGVNTGELFF
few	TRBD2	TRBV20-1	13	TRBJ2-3	TGCAGTGCTAGTGTCCTAGCGGGGGATACGCAGTATTTT	CSASVLAGDTQYF
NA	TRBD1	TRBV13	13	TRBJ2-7	TGTGCCAGCAGTACTCAGGGGGCGCGGGAGCAGTACTTC	CASSTQGAREQYF
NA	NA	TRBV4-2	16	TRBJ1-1	TGTGCCAGCAGCCAAGATTGGGGGCGGATGGGCACTGAAGCTTTCTTT	CASSQDWGRMGTEAFF
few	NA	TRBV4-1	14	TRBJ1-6	TGCGCCAGCAGCCAAACTCTTGCAGGTTCACCCCTCCACTTT	CASSQTLAGSPLHF
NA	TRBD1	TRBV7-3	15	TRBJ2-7	TGTGCCAGCAGCTCCATCGGACAGGGAAGAGACGAGCAGTACTTC	CASSSIGQGRDEQYF